This section outlines one TCR beta chain sequence together with its context. The primer mix had 60 Vbeta and 13 Jbeta primers. TCRdb keeps only in-frame clones here, not all; method: immunoSEQ multiplex PCR. Of roughly 150,000 clones in the sample, about 81% were seen once. The data are from a study of cytomegalovirus exposure and HLA in healthy donors. The V segment lost 1 base and the J segment 1 base; nucleotides outside the gene matches: 6. Germline V gives CDR1 MDHEN, CDR2 SYDVKM. The CDR3 is made up of 16 amino acids. The chain recombines TRBV28 with TRBJ1-2; 7 bases are a match to TRBD1. The sequence derives from a girl aged 5-17 years in good health and CMV-seropositive. The specimen sequenced was PBMCs. The CDR3 reads CASSLFEGADNYGYTF. The CDR3 DNA reads TGTGCCAGCAGTTTATTTGAGGGGGCTGATAACTATGGCTACACCTTC.